The rows below give T cell receptor beta chains drawn from one sample of a study of blood T cells in healthy people across ages. TCRdb ran MiXCR on the 5' RACE reads and lists one entry per CDR3 protein. The sample has some 1.5 million distinct CDR3 sequences, 25% to 30% seen once. What was sequenced was blood. The receptors were gathered from a woman between 25 and 40 years old in good health. Each CDR3 is given with its conserved first and last residue. A D gene is named only where the DNA matches it firmly. Clone size is not always given. Where it is, it says once, few, many or a class for expanded clones.

J gene,D gene,clone size,V gene,CDR3 protein,CDR3 DNA
TRBJ2-7,TRBD2,few,TRBV7-9,CASSVLAGPAHYEQYF,TGTGCCAGCAGCGTACTAGCGGGGCCCGCCCACTACGAGCAGTACTTC
TRBJ2-7,-,few,TRBV2,CASSERGNLPTYEQYF,TGTGCCAGCAGTGAACGAGGGAATCTCCCTACCTACGAGCAGTACTTC
TRBJ1-4,-,-,TRBV7-2,CASSFRQPNEKLFF,TGTGCCAGCAGCTTCCGACAGCCTAATGAAAAACTGTTTTTT
TRBJ2-2,TRBD2,-,TRBV20-1,CSARGSSGAGTTGELFF,TGCAGTGCTAGGGGTTCTAGCGGGGCGGGAACGACCGGGGAGCTGTTTTTT
TRBJ2-1,-,few,TRBV5-1,CASSFPTEMNEQFF,TGCGCCAGCAGCTTTCCTACCGAAATGAATGAGCAGTTCTTC
TRBJ2-7,-,many,TRBV11-2,CASSLDRPQRGRAAVVEQYF,TGTGCCAGCAGCTTAGATAGACCGCAACGAGGTCGAGCGGCGGTTGTGGAGCAGTACTTC
TRBJ2-4,-,-,TRBV29-1,CSVGTRGGLEQYF,TGCAGCGTTGGTACGCGCGGGGGCTTGGAGCAGTACTTC
TRBJ1-2,-,many,TRBV6-6,CASSYGGPANGYTF,TGTGCCAGCAGTTATGGGGGACCGGCGAATGGCTACACCTTC
TRBJ2-1,TRBD1,few,TRBV7-6,CASSDWPGQSYNEQFF,TGTGCCAGCAGCGATTGGCCGGGACAGAGCTACAATGAGCAGTTCTTC
TRBJ2-7,-,many,TRBV20-1,CSARSSKDEQYF,TGCAGTGCTAGGAGCAGTAAGGACGAGCAGTACTTC
TRBJ2-4,TRBD1,-,TRBV3-1,CASSHGTGGNEQYF,TGTGCCAGCAGCCATGGGACAGGGGGGAATGAGCAGTACTTC
TRBJ2-5,TRBD2,-,TRBV10-3,CAISDSSGSREQYF,TGTGCCATCAGTGACTCTAGCGGGTCTCGGGAGCAGTACTTC
TRBJ2-1,TRBD2,-,TRBV9,CASSVGGGAHEQFF,TGTGCCAGCAGCGTAGGCGGGGGGGCCCATGAGCAGTTCTTC
TRBJ2-4,-,-,TRBV9,CASSVDRSGRHNEQYF,TGTGCCAGCAGCGTAGACAGGTCGGGGAGACACAATGAGCAGTACTTC
TRBJ1-1,-,-,TRBV4-1,CASSQDLEQGHTEAFF,TGCGCCAGCAGCCAAGATCTAGAACAGGGTCACACTGAAGCTTTCTTT
TRBJ1-4,-,few,TRBV18,CASSPAVIATNEKLFF,TGTGCCAGCTCACCGGCCGTAATTGCAACTAATGAAAAACTGTTTTTT
TRBJ1-1,-,few,TRBV7-2,CASSSNVGLGTEAFF,TGTGCCAGCAGCTCGAATGTAGGGTTGGGCACTGAAGCTTTCTTT
TRBJ1-2,TRBD1,few,TRBV6-6,CASSSLGTGTTGYTF,TGTGCCAGCAGTTCTCTCGGGACAGGGACAACGGGCTACACCTTC
TRBJ1-5,-,-,TRBV5-1,CASSLVPRDGNQPQHF,TGCGCCAGCAGCTTGGTCCCCCGGGACGGCAATCAGCCCCAGCATTTT
TRBJ1-1,-,-,TRBV2,CASRAQWARDTEAFF,TGTGCCAGCAGGGCACAGTGGGCCCGGGACACTGAAGCTTTCTTT
TRBJ2-3,-,many,TRBV29-1,CSVDGQDTDTQYF,TGCAGCGTTGATGGCCAGGACACAGATACGCAGTATTTT
TRBJ2-5,TRBD1,few,TRBV20-1,CSAKQGYQETQYF,TGCAGTGCTAAACAGGGGTACCAAGAGACCCAGTACTTC
TRBJ2-7,TRBD2,many,TRBV14,CASSQGISGRAYEQYF,TGTGCCAGCAGCCAAGGTATTAGCGGGAGGGCCTACGAGCAGTACTTC
TRBJ1-2,TRBD1,-,TRBV7-2,CASSKQGEGYTF,TGTGCCAGCAGCAAACAGGGGGAGGGCTACACCTTC
TRBJ2-5,TRBD2,few,TRBV20-1,CSARDRVAGVKETQYF,TGCAGTGCTAGAGATCGTGTAGCGGGAGTAAAAGAGACCCAGTACTTC
TRBJ1-2,-,few,TRBV30,CAWSYTEGYTF,TGTGCCTGGAGTTACACGGAAGGCTACACCTTC
TRBJ1-1,-,few,TRBV7-2,CASSAMAWTEAFF,TGTGCCAGCAGCGCAATGGCGTGGACTGAAGCTTTCTTT
TRBJ1-2,TRBD1,-,TRBV5-1,CASSFTQGARGYTF,TGCGCCAGCAGCTTTACCCAGGGGGCCCGGGGCTACACCTTC
TRBJ2-3,-,few,TRBV7-3,CASSVIGDTQYF,TGTGCCAGCAGCGTGATTGGAGATACGCAGTATTTT
TRBJ1-2,TRBD1,few,TRBV29-1,CSVELRDRDTQTNGYTF,TGCAGCGTTGAATTAAGAGACAGGGACACTCAAACGAATGGCTACACCTTC
TRBJ2-7,-,many,TRBV6-5,CASSFLSGPPNEQYF,TGTGCCAGCAGTTTTCTTTCCGGGCCCCCCAACGAGCAGTACTTC
TRBJ2-5,-,many,TRBV12-3/TRBV12-4,CASSPPRGGETQYF,TGTGCCAGCAGTCCACCCAGGGGGGGAGAGACCCAGTACTTC
TRBJ1-1,-,-,TRBV5-5,CASSLGVRYTEAFF,TGTGCCAGCAGCTTGGGGGTTAGATACACTGAAGCTTTCTTT
TRBJ2-3,-,-,TRBV5-1,CASSPFPGLTDTQYF,TGCGCCAGCAGCCCCTTCCCGGGGCTCACAGATACGCAGTATTTT
TRBJ1-2,TRBD1,few,TRBV5-1,CASSLLPGQPNYGYTF,TGCGCCAGCAGTTTACTCCCGGGACAGCCTAACTATGGCTACACCTTC
TRBJ1-2,TRBD1,-,TRBV3-1,CASSQLQGDYGYTF,TGCGCCAGCAGCCAACTACAGGGGGACTATGGCTACACCTTC
TRBJ2-1,-,few,TRBV18,CASSPVEGAKNERFF,TGTGCCAGCTCACCGGTGGAGGGGGCGAAGAATGAGCGGTTCTTC
TRBJ2-5,TRBD2,few,TRBV5-6,CASSLGASGGAETQYF,TGTGCCAGCAGCTTGGGGGCTAGCGGGGGGGCAGAGACCCAGTACTTC
TRBJ2-1,-,many,TRBV19,CASSRESPGKDEQFF,TGTGCCAGTAGCCGAGAATCCCCGGGTAAGGATGAGCAGTTCTTC
TRBJ2-5,-,many,TRBV7-2,CASGVGRELETQYF,TGTGCCAGCGGGGTGGGCAGGGAGCTGGAGACCCAGTACTTC
TRBJ1-6,-,many,TRBV2,CASRAGGPNSPLHF,TGTGCCAGCAGGGCCGGGGGGCCTAATTCACCCCTCCACTTT
TRBJ2-7,-,-,TRBV20-1,CSAYGRKSYEQYF,TGCAGTGCTTACGGACGGAAGTCCTACGAGCAGTACTTC
TRBJ2-1,TRBD2,many,TRBV7-9,CASSLAPSGNYNEQFF,TGTGCCAGCAGCTTAGCGCCTAGCGGCAACTACAATGAGCAGTTCTTC
TRBJ2-7,TRBD1,-,TRBV7-3,CASSTSGTGYEQYF,TGTGCCAGCAGCACGTCCGGGACAGGCTACGAGCAGTACTTC
TRBJ2-1,TRBD2,-,TRBV7-6,CASSLEVAGEPYNEQFF,TGTGCCAGCAGCTTAGAAGTGGCGGGAGAACCCTACAATGAGCAGTTCTTC
TRBJ2-7,TRBD2,few,TRBV9,CASSVDSGRNYEQYF,TGTGCCAGCAGCGTAGATAGCGGGAGGAACTACGAGCAGTACTTC
TRBJ2-1,TRBD2,-,TRBV3-1,CASSLGSGGDYNEQFF,TGTGCCAGCAGCCTGGGCAGCGGGGGAGATTACAATGAGCAGTTCTTC
TRBJ1-2,-,-,TRBV7-9,CASRETGTKGYTF,TGTGCCAGCAGGGAAACCGGGACAAAAGGCTACACCTTC
TRBJ1-2,-,-,TRBV19,CASYGTCAYGYTF,TGTGCCAGCTATGGGACTTGTGCGTACGGCTACACCTTC
TRBJ2-4,TRBD2,-,TRBV3-1,CASSHQAGGPEQYF,TGTGCCAGCAGCCATCAGGCGGGGGGGCCAGAGCAGTACTTC
TRBJ2-5,-,few,TRBV7-9,CASSLETKETQYF,TGTGCCAGCAGCTTAGAGACTAAAGAGACCCAGTACTTC
TRBJ1-6,-,few,TRBV7-9,CASSGQFGSPLHF,TGTGCCAGCAGCGGACAGTTTGGTTCACCCCTCCACTTT
TRBJ1-1,-,-,TRBV18,CASSPPGQGRAFF,TGTGCCAGCTCACCACCCGGGCAGGGAAGGGCTTTCTTT